This T cell receptor (beta chain) was observed in a study of T cell responses to AZD1222 COVID-19 vaccine. The CDR3 runs to 15 residues. Looked up from germline, CDR1 is SNHLY and CDR2 is FYNNEI. Trimming left V 7 bases short and J 5 bases short, with 17 bases between. The assay was immunoSEQ multiplex PCR, and TCRdb's table has in-frame clones only and misses some. The sample contains approximately 180,000 clones, roughly nine tenths of which appear only once. The V gene is TRBV2, the J gene TRBJ2-2; D gene unclear. The TCR sequence derives from an adult in good health. The input for sequencing was peripheral blood, taken on day 0 of AZD1222 vaccination. The CDR3 region is CASNPNSLGTGELFF. The DNA of the CDR3 is TGTGCCAGCAACCCGAATTCCCTAGGAACCGGGGAGCTGTTTTTT.